Described below is a single TCR beta chain sequence and its context. Its antigen is undetermined. These data belong to a study of vaccination effects on CD4 cells after COVID-19. Overall study findings and caveats: Vaccine-induced clones in healthy vaccinees cross-reacted with common cold coronaviruses in only 1 of 255 cases.

The data were produced by immunoSEQ multiplex PCR, yet TCRdb's version contains in-frame clones alone and is incomplete. The table has 70,000 or so clones, 70% to 80% seen once; the top ten hold around 2%. Between the trimmed V and J ends, which lost 1 base and 11 bases, there was a span of 10 bases. CDR3 length: 12 residues. Following an approximately eleven-day culture, CD4+ T cells were purified. Half-medium exchanges with IL-2 medium took place on days 3 and 7. Sequences were derived from CD4+ T cells from PBMCs cultured without peptide, sampled before COVID-19 vaccination. This TCR was sampled from a human donor who received a COVID-19 vaccine. This chain joins TRBV12-3 or TRBV12-4 and TRBJ2-3; D remains unclear. The DNA for the CDR3 is TGTGCCAGCAGTTTAGGCCCCCTTTGGCAGTATTTT. Translating it yields CASSLGPLWQYF.